These 27 T cell receptor beta chains came from one sample sequenced in a study of blood T cells in healthy people across ages. Primers used in a second PCR of roughly 6 to 12 cycles were a sample-barcoded 5' primer and a J-beta primer mix. One entry per CDR3 protein, called by TCRdb with MiXCR from the 5' RACE reads. The sample records just under 750,000 distinct CDR3 sequences, 22% being singletons. The material sequenced was blood. Receptor source: a man in his 70s in good health.

Only a few counts were recorded for this clonotype. The chain uses TRBV7-8 and TRBJ2-4; tentative D call: TRBD1 (5 bases). CDR3 length: 13 residues. V lost 1 base and J 6 bases, leaving 7 bases between the germline ends. In germline, CDR1 is SGHVS, CDR2 FQNEAQ. CDR3 nucleotide sequence: TGTGCCAGCAGCTTAGGACAGATAAACATTCAGTACTTC. This translates into CASSLGQINIQYF.

This clonotype was detected only a few times. The rearrangement links TRBV28 to TRBJ2-1; 7 positions match TRBD1. The germline gives CDR1 MDHEN, CDR2 SYDVKM. The CDR3 sequence is 13 residues long. V dropped 6 bases and J dropped 6; count of bases not matched to a gene: 5. The CDR3, as DNA: TGTGCCAGCAGAGTACAGGGGCCCAATGAGCAGTTCTTC. Translation: CASRVQGPNEQFF.

DNA of the CDR3: TGTGCCAGCAGTATGACAGGGTGGGTATACGAGCAGTACTTC. It yields the protein CASSMTGWVYEQYF. The chain links TRBV27 to TRBJ2-5; 7 bases match TRBD1. The J call may be incorrect, as the DNA end agrees better with TRBJ2-7. Per germline, CDR1 MNHEY and CDR2 SMNVEV (reference sequence). The CDR3 has 14 amino acids.

This clonotype was seen a few times. The chain couples TRBV5-1 to TRBJ1-1, with 7 bases identical to TRBD1. Germline V gives CDR1 SGHRS, CDR2 YFSETQ. The trim removed 6 bases at V and 0 bases at J, leaving 5 bases unmatched. The CDR3 is made up of 14 amino acids. CDR3 loop: CASTRDRLNTEAFF. The CDR3 nucleotides are TGCGCCAGCACCCGGGACAGATTGAACACTGAAGCTTTCTTT. Filled out from reference TRBV5-1 and TRBJ1-1, the complete variable domain reads KAGVTQTPRYLIKTRGQQVTLSCSPISGHRSVSWYQQTPGQGLQFLFEYFSETQRNKGNFPGRFSGRQFSNSRSEMNVSTLELGDSALYLCASTRDRLNTEAFFGQGTRLTVV.

This clonotype came up a few times. The V gene is TRBV10-1, the J gene TRBJ1-6; D is perhaps TRBD1 (5 bases). CDR1 is WNHNN and CDR2 is SYGVQD in the germline V gene (reference sequence). Trimming pared 8 bases from V and 9 bases from J, leaving 14 bases between. This CDR3 region has 13 residues. The DNA of the CDR3 is TGCGCCAGCCGGGACGACGGCTTTTCACCCCTCCACTTT. Protein sequence: CASRDDGFSPLHF.

The J gene is TRBJ2-1, the V gene TRBV29-1, with 9 bases fitting TRBD2. The V and J ends lost 2 bases and 6 bases, in that order; junction bases with no gene match: 8. The CDR3 has 15 residues. CDR1 SQVTM and CDR2 ANQGSEA come from the germline V gene. This chain's CDR3 is CSVEYLAGRLNEQFF. The CDR3 DNA sequence: TGCAGCGTTGAATATCTAGCGGGACGCCTCAATGAGCAGTTCTTC.

V and J are TRBV29-1 and TRBJ2-3; D may be TRBD1 or TRBD2 (5 bases each). The V end was cut by 2 bases, the J end by 3 bases, with 9 bases between. There are 13 residues in the CDR3. Germline V gene lookup returns CDR1 SQVTM and CDR2 ANQGSEA. Here the CDR3 reads CSVEIGGTDTQYF. DNA for the CDR3: TGCAGCGTTGAAATTGGGGGAACAGATACGCAGTATTTT.

This clonotype appeared a few times. The chain employs TRBV18 and TRBJ1-5; TRBD1 agrees at 7 bases. This CDR3 is built from 14 residues. Germline V lookup: CDR1 KGHSH, CDR2 LQKENI. The V and J ends lost 4 bases and 5 bases, in that order; junction bases with no gene match: 5. CDR3 amino acids: CASSLGQHHQPQHF. DNA for the CDR3: TGTGCCAGCTCACTGGGACAGCATCATCAGCCCCAGCATTTT. The whole variable domain, remainder taken from reference TRBV18 and TRBJ1-5, is NAGVMQNPRHLVRRRGQEARLRCSPMKGHSHVYWYRQLPEEGLKFMVYLQKENIIDESGMPKERFSAEFPKEGPSILRIQQVVRGDSAAYFCASSLGQHHQPQHFGDGTRLSIL.

This chain connects TRBV5-1 to TRBJ1-1; TRBD1 might be the D (5 bases). The CDR3 runs 14 residues. CDR1 is SGHRS, CDR2 YFSETQ, per germline. V lost 1 base and J 7 bases, leaving 14 bases between the germline ends. The CDR3 sequence: CASSLRPSGGEAFF. CDR3 nucleotides: TGCGCCAGCAGCTTGCGACCGTCGGGGGGTGAAGCTTTCTTT.

The rearrangement uses TRBV18 and TRBJ2-6; a weak D match, TRBD1 (5 bases). This CDR3 region has 18 residues. The V end was cut by 6 bases, the J end by 1 base, with 19 bases between. Germline V lookup: CDR1 KGHSH, CDR2 LQKENI. In DNA form, the CDR3 reads TGTGCCAGCTCTCCCGCGTCGCAGGGATCATCTGGGGCCAACGTCCTGACTTTC. Amino acid sequence: CASSPASQGSSGANVLTF. Full variable domain (remainder filled in from reference TRBV18 and TRBJ2-6): NAGVMQNPRHLVRRRGQEARLRCSPMKGHSHVYWYRQLPEEGLKFMVYLQKENIIDESGMPKERFSAEFPKEGPSILRIQQVVRGDSAAYFCASSPASQGSSGANVLTFGAGSRLTVL.

This clonotype was counted many times. The chain uses TRBV27 and TRBJ1-2; D not certain. V was clipped by 2 bases and J by 1 base, with 5 bases between them. Germline CDR1 and CDR2: MNHEY and SMNVEV (reference sequence). This CDR3 region has 13 residues. The chain's CDR3 is CASSLRVNYGYTF. CDR3 coding DNA: TGTGCCAGCAGTTTAAGGGTTAACTATGGCTACACCTTC.

The J gene is TRBJ1-3, the V gene TRBV5-5; D uncertain. Per the germline V gene, CDR1 is SGHKS and CDR2 is YYEKEE (reference sequence). The CDR3 consists of 15 residues. V was trimmed by 4 bases and J by 4 bases, leaving 15 bases between them. CDR3 nucleotides: TGTGCCAGCAGCATGGCCGCCGCCAGCGGAAACACCATATATTTT. It codes for CASSMAAASGNTIYF. Together with reference TRBV5-5 and TRBJ1-3, the CDR3 gives the full variable domain: DAGVTQSPTHLIKTRGQQVTLRCSPISGHKSVSWYQQVLGQGPQFIFQYYEKEERGRGNFPDRFSARQFPNYSSELNVNALLLGDSALYLCASSMAAASGNTIYFGEGSWLTVV.

The rearrangement joins TRBV7-2 to TRBJ1-4; a weak D match, TRBD1 (5 bases). The germline gives CDR1 SGHTA, CDR2 FQGNSA. The CDR3 spans 14 residues. The V gene lost 1 base and the J gene lost 7 bases, with 10 bases spanning the gap. The CDR3 DNA follows: TGTGCCAGCAGCTTAGAGGTGGGGGGTGAAAAACTGTTTTTT. Translation: CASSLEVGGEKLFF.

V and J are TRBV21-1 and TRBJ1-1; the table's D call, TRBD1, was not checked against the DNA. TRBV21-1 is labeled a pseudogene. This CDR3 region has 15 residues. DNA for the CDR3: TGTGCCAGCAACAACGAACAGGGGAAGGCCACTGAAGCTTTCTTT. Protein sequence: CASNNEQGKATEAFF.

This clonotype showed up just a few times. The chain joins TRBV7-3 to TRBJ2-1; tentative D call: TRBD2 (5 bases). The CDR3 sequence is 15 residues long. Germline loops: CDR1 SGHTA, CDR2 FQGTGA. The V end was cut by 5 bases, the J end by 2 bases, with 13 bases between. The CDR3 DNA reads as TGTGCCAGCAGCAAGGACTCGATTCCCTACAATGAGCAGTTCTTC. The encoded protein is CASSKDSIPYNEQFF.

The J gene is TRBJ2-3, the V gene TRBV29-1; D is possibly TRBD2 (5 bases). There are 15 residues in the CDR3. V gave up 3 bases and J gave up 2 bases, with 15 bases separating them. CDR1 is SQVTM and CDR2 is ANQGSEA in the germline V gene. CDR3 nucleotide sequence: TGCAGCGTTGAGGGAGCGAGCGCGGCCACAGATACGCAGTATTTT. As protein: CSVEGASAATDTQYF.

The rearrangement uses TRBV20-1 and TRBJ1-1; a possible D gene is TRBD1 (6 bases). The CDR3 extends over 13 amino acids. The V and J ends lost 0 bases and 12 bases respectively, with 17 bases between them. Germline V gene sequence: CDR1 DFQATT, CDR2 SNEGSKA (reference sequence). CDR3 sequence: CSARDPGTHRTFF. The CDR3 region has the DNA TGCAGTGCTAGAGATCCCGGGACACACCGCACTTTCTTT.

The V and J genes are TRBV29-1 and TRBJ2-3; D unclear. Trimming stripped 5 bases from V and 0 bases from J, with 12 bases between. This CDR3 comprises 14 residues. Germline CDR1 SQVTM, CDR2 ANQGSEA. In DNA form, the CDR3 reads TGCAGCGTTACCCTCGGCTCTAGCACAGATACGCAGTATTTT. It translates to CSVTLGSSTDTQYF.

V gene TRBV12-3 or TRBV12-4 combines with J gene TRBJ1-4; D remains ambiguous. V lost 7 bases and J lost 8, with 17 bases in between. The CDR3 has 14 residues. Here the CDR3 reads CASTTPDPSEKLFF. CDR3 nucleotide sequence: TGTGCCAGCACCACACCGGACCCCTCCGAAAAACTGTTTTTT.

CDR3 amino acids: CASSIGPAGYNEQFF. CDR3 nucleotides: TGTGCCAGTAGTATTGGGCCAGCGGGGTACAATGAGCAGTTCTTC. The chain joins TRBV19 to TRBJ2-1, with TRBD2 matching over 7 bases. CDR3 length equals 15 residues. V trimming: 3 bases; J trimming: 4 bases; junction bases outside the gene matches: 6. CDR1 and CDR2 (germline): LNHDA, SQIVND (reference sequence). Together with reference TRBV19 and TRBJ2-1, the CDR3 gives the full variable domain: DGGITQSPKYLFRKEGQNVTLSCEQNLNHDAMYWYRQDPGQGLRLIYYSQIVNDFQKGDIAEGYSVSREKKESFPLTVTSAQKNPTAFYLCASSIGPAGYNEQFFGPGTRLTVL.

V gene TRBV6-1 combines with J gene TRBJ2-1; D unclear. The DNA end is more similar to TRBJ2-5, so the J call may be wrong. Germline CDR1 and CDR2: MNHNS and SASEGT. This CDR3 has 15 residues. CDR3 coding DNA: TGTGCCAGCAGTGAACATTTTCCCCCCCGGGAGACCCAGTACTTC. Translated: CASSEHFPPRETQYF.

The chain joins TRBV11-2 to TRBJ2-3, with TRBD2 as a possible D gene (5 bases). TRBJ2-7 explains the end of the DNA better; the J call may be wrong. The germline CDR1 and CDR2 sequences are SGHAT and FQNNGV. The CDR3 totals 13 residues. The CDR3 DNA follows: TGTGCCAGCAGCTTAGGAGGGATCGCCGAGCAGTACTTC. As protein: CASSLGGIAEQYF.

This clonotype has a handful of counts. CDR3 sequence: CASSGNMGAFF. Written as DNA, the CDR3 is TGTGCCAGCAGCGGAAACATGGGAGCTTTCTTT. The V call is TRBV3-1, the J call TRBJ1-1; D gene ambiguous. The length of the CDR3 is 11 residues. Germline-derived CDR1 and CDR2 are LGHDT and YNNKEL (reference sequence). Trimming removed 5 bases at V and 10 bases at J, with 11 bases between.

This clonotype was observed a few times. The chain has TRBV19 and TRBJ2-7; D remains unclear. The germline V gene encodes CDR1 LNHDA and CDR2 SQIVND (reference sequence). The V and J ends lost 6 bases and 0 bases respectively, with 18 bases between them. The CDR3 length is 16 residues. This CDR3 is CASRVETRHLSYEQYV. CDR3 bases: TGTGCCAGTAGGGTAGAGACTCGCCACCTCTCCTACGAGCAGTACGTC.

A note on this clonotype: A read error may account for a junction end that differs from germline. The chain joins TRBV6-1 to TRBJ1-4; D call uncertain. The CDR3 consists of 15 residues. Per the germline V gene, CDR1 is MNHNS and CDR2 is SASEGT. CDR3 sequence reads: CASSEDPGSEEKLFF. CDR3 in DNA: TGTGCCAGCAGCGAAGATCCGGGGTCGGAGGAAAAACTGTTTTTT.

This clonotype was counted only a few times. The gene calls are TRBV7-2 and TRBJ1-5; no clear D gene. Germline loops: CDR1 SGHTA, CDR2 FQGNSA. The CDR3 has 14 residues. Trimming pared 1 base from V and 9 bases from J, leaving 13 bases between. CDR3 bases: TGTGCCAGCAGCTTAGGGGAGGGTATTCGGCCCCAGCATTTT. It encodes CASSLGEGIRPQHF.

This clonotype was observed many times. The V gene is TRBV2, the J gene TRBJ1-5, with D unclear. The CDR3 is made up of 12 amino acids. Trimming cost V 6 bases and J 10 bases, with 13 bases left between them. The germline gives CDR1 SNHLY, CDR2 FYNNEI. The CDR3 DNA sequence: TGTGCCAGCAGGGCCAGCGGAGGACCCCAGCATTTT. Protein product: CASRASGGPQHF.